The subject of this entry is one T cell receptor (beta chain). The data were produced by immunoSEQ multiplex PCR, yet TCRdb's version contains in-frame clones alone and is incomplete. This repertoire shows some 70,000 clones, about 90% found once; its top ten account for 2.3%. Germline lookup yields CDR1 MNHNY and CDR2 SVGAGI (reference sequence). V was cut by 0 bases and J by 2 bases, with 2 bases left in between. The length of the CDR3 is 12 residues. The sample comes from a study of T cell changes during pregnancy in multiple sclerosis. The chain employs TRBV6-6 and TRBJ2-7, with D unclear. Sequencing used peripheral blood, obtained in the first trimester of pregnancy. The sequence was collected from a female donor with multiple sclerosis, enrolled in a pregnancy study. CDR3 nucleotide sequence: TGTGCCAGCAGTTACTCCACCTACGAGCAGTACTTC. This encodes CASSYSTYEQYF.